These T cell receptor beta chains were read from a single sample in a study of shared clonotypes between healthy human individuals. Clones were sequenced by immunoSEQ multiplex PCR, and TCRdb holds only the in-frame ones, with some missing. The sample has under 2,500,000 clones; almost 96% are singletons. The sample comprised naive CD4+ T cells sorted from blood. Source of these receptors: a man between 18 and 29 years old in good health. Each CDR3 is given with its conserved first and last residue. A D gene is named only where the DNA matches it firmly. Clone size is stated in some rows and not others, as once, few, many or a class when expanded.

J,size,V,D,CDR3,DNA
TRBJ1-4,NA,TRBV5-1,TRBD1,CASTAGTGRSTNEKLFF,TGCGCCAGCACGGCCGGGACAGGGAGGTCGACTAATGAAAAACTGTTTTTT
TRBJ2-2,NA,TRBV19,NA,CASRQGGTGELFF,TGTGCCAGTCGACAGGGAGGCACCGGGGAGCTGTTTTTT
TRBJ2-1,NA,TRBV6-5,NA,CASSYGNYNEQFF,TGTGCCAGCAGTTATGGCAATTACAATGAGCAGTTCTTC
TRBJ2-3,NA,TRBV5-1,TRBD2,CASSYLAGGSTDTQYF,TGCGCCAGCAGCTACCTAGCGGGAGGGTCCACAGATACGCAGTATTTT
TRBJ1-2,NA,TRBV19,NA,CASSIANYGYTF,TGTGCCAGTAGTATAGCGAACTATGGCTACACCTTC
TRBJ2-7,NA,TRBV19,NA,CASSIGGNTYEQYF,TGTGCCAGTAGTATAGGGGGCAACACCTACGAGCAGTACTTC
TRBJ2-7,NA,TRBV9,TRBD2,CASSAGTSAVYEQYF,TGTGCCAGCAGCGCAGGGACTAGCGCAGTTTACGAGCAGTACTTC
TRBJ1-1,NA,TRBV30,TRBD1,CAWTRTGVNTEAFF,TGTGCCTGGACCCGTACAGGGGTGAACACTGAAGCTTTCTTT
TRBJ1-6,NA,TRBV6-6,TRBD1,CASMFGTAENSPLHF,TGTGCCAGCATGTTTGGGACAGCAGAAAATTCACCCCTCCACTTT
TRBJ2-3,NA,TRBV6-6,NA,CASSRPGVEADTQYF,TGTGCCAGCAGCCGACCGGGAGTGGAAGCAGATACGCAGTATTTT
TRBJ2-7,once,TRBV10-2,NA,CASRGPAYEQYF,TGCGCCAGCAGGGGGCCTGCCTACGAGCAGTACTTC
TRBJ2-5,NA,TRBV15,NA,CATSRASELGTQYF,TGTGCCACCAGCAGAGCCAGTGAACTAGGGACCCAGTACTTC
TRBJ1-1,NA,TRBV6-5,NA,CASTLGGTEAFF,TGTGCCAGCACTCTCGGGGGCACTGAAGCTTTCTTT
TRBJ2-2,NA,TRBV7-6,NA,CASSLALDITGELFF,TGTGCCAGCAGCTTAGCGCTGGACATCACCGGGGAGCTGTTTTTT
TRBJ2-3,NA,TRBV9,TRBD2,CASSVAGTSRVTDTQYF,TGTGCCAGCAGCGTAGCCGGGACTAGTAGGGTCACAGATACGCAGTATTTT
TRBJ1-6,NA,TRBV30,NA,CAWGADSPLHF,TGTGCCTGGGGTGCGGATTCACCCCTCCACTTT
TRBJ1-4,once,TRBV6-5,NA,CASSYSGGFGEKLFF,TGTGCCAGCAGTTACTCTGGTGGCTTTGGTGAAAAACTGTTTTTT
TRBJ1-6,NA,TRBV28,NA,CASTPGAVPNSYNSPLHF,TGTGCCAGCACCCCGGGGGCCGTACCAAACTCCTATAATTCACCCCTCCACTTT
TRBJ1-1,NA,TRBV5-4,TRBD1,CASSPRDREVTEAFF,TGTGCCAGCAGCCCCCGGGACAGGGAGGTTACTGAAGCTTTCTTT
TRBJ1-5,NA,TRBV2,NA,CASSDGQLNLQPQHF,TGTGCCAGCAGTGATGGACAGTTAAATCTTCAGCCCCAGCATTTT
TRBJ2-3,once,TRBV10-2,NA,CASRPDSTDTQYF,TGCGCCAGCAGACCAGATAGCACAGATACGCAGTATTTT
TRBJ1-6,NA,TRBV14,NA,CASSPGVGNSPLHF,TGTGCCAGCAGCCCTGGGGTCGGGAATTCACCCCTCCACTTT
TRBJ2-1,NA,TRBV7-2,TRBD2,CASSLVAGVSYNEQFF,TGTGCCAGCAGCTTAGTTGCGGGAGTGTCCTACAATGAGCAGTTCTTC
TRBJ2-7,NA,TRBV7-6,NA,CASSLRGGFYEQYF,TGTGCCAGCAGCTTGAGAGGGGGGTTCTACGAGCAGTACTTC
TRBJ1-2,NA,TRBV7-9,NA,CASSVTFHRAPNYGYTF,TGTGCCAGCAGCGTAACCTTCCACAGGGCACCTAACTATGGCTACACCTTC
TRBJ2-7,NA,TRBV2,NA,CASRQTSYEQYF,TGTGCCAGCCGGCAGACCTCCTACGAGCAGTACTTC
TRBJ2-7,NA,TRBV19,TRBD2,CASSLASGTYEQYF,TGTGCCAGTTCGTTGGCTAGCGGGACCTACGAGCAGTACTTC
TRBJ1-6,NA,TRBV7-9,TRBD1,CASSLSPRAQGDSPLHF,TGTGCCAGCAGTCTAAGCCCCAGGGCCCAGGGGGATTCACCCCTCCACTTT
TRBJ1-1,NA,TRBV11-3,NA,CASSGRSGTEAFF,TGTGCCAGCAGCGGGAGGTCGGGGACTGAAGCTTTCTTT